Below, 16 T cell receptor beta chains from the same sample are listed, as sequenced in a study of T-cell reconstitution after alpha-beta-depleted transplantation in children. During its preparation, the TCRbeta library received unique molecular identifiers. TCRdb recomputed calls from the PCR reads with MiXCR, one row per CDR3 protein. The sample carries 350,000 to 500,000 distinct CDR3 sequences, approximately 41% recorded once. The material sequenced was PBMCs, taken before TCRalphabeta/CD19-depleted stem cell transplant. All receptors derive from a girl aged 2 to 10 with aplastic anemia, due to receive a stem cell transplant.

This chain connects TRBV4-2 to TRBJ2-3; D ambiguous. Germline V gives CDR1 LGHNA, CDR2 YNFKEQ. The CDR3 has 15 amino acids. V was pared by 6 bases and J by 0 bases, with 13 bases between. The CDR3 reads CASRAYQTSTDTQYF. The CDR3, as DNA: TGTGCCAGCAGAGCGTACCAGACTAGCACAGATACGCAGTATTTT.

This clonotype has a handful of counts. The chain couples TRBV12-3 or TRBV12-4 to TRBJ2-7, with D unclear. The V end was cut by 3 bases, the J end by 0 bases, with 6 bases between. The CDR3 extends over 13 amino acids. The CDR3 here is CASSFRSSYEQYF. In DNA form, the CDR3 reads TGTGCCAGCAGTTTTAGGAGCTCCTACGAGCAGTACTTC.

This clonotype appeared many times. This chain uses TRBV12-3 or TRBV12-4 with TRBJ2-6; D is perhaps TRBD2 (6 bases). The V end was cut by 8 bases, the J end by 2 bases, with 7 bases between. This CDR3 region has 13 residues. The CDR3 DNA sequence: TGTGCCAGCCGCGGGGCTGGGGCCAACGTCCTGACTTTC. Protein: CASRGAGANVLTF.

The CDR3 region has the DNA TGCAGTGCTAGAGATTGGGCAACTAGCGGGCTACAAGAGACCCAGTACTTC. Protein product: CSARDWATSGLQETQYF. The rearrangement links TRBV20-1 to TRBJ2-5; 9 bases fit TRBD2. CDR1 DFQATT and CDR2 SNEGSKA come from the germline V gene (reference sequence). V shed 0 bases, J shed 2 bases, and the junction held 10 bases outside the gene matches. CDR3 length: 17 residues.

The CDR3 here is CASSPGSLVEQYF. CDR3 DNA sequence: TGCGCCAGCAGCCCTGGATCCCTAGTCGAGCAGTACTTC. V is TRBV5-1 and J is TRBJ2-7; D gene uncertain. This CDR3 has 13 residues. V was trimmed by 4 bases and J by 6 bases, leaving 14 bases between them. Germline-derived CDR1 and CDR2 are SGHRS and YFSETQ.

The V gene is TRBV27, the J gene TRBJ2-1, with a tentative D call TRBD2 (5 bases). The CDR3 covers 13 residues. V lost 1 base, J lost 10 bases, and 11 bases lay in between. Germline V CDR1 and CDR2: MNHEY, SMNVEV (reference sequence). Written as DNA, the CDR3 is TGTGCCAGCAGTTTATTGGCCTCGGGAGAGCAGTTCTTC. Its translation is CASSLLASGEQFF.

This clonotype was counted a single time. The rearrangement uses TRBV5-1 and TRBJ1-2; possibly TRBD1 for D (5 bases). CDR3 length equals 13 residues. Germline V gene lookup returns CDR1 SGHRS and CDR2 YFSETQ. Trimming left V 3 bases short and J 3 bases short, with 9 bases between. CDR3 sequence: CASSWGTDYGYTF. The CDR3 nucleotides read TGCGCCAGCAGCTGGGGGACTGACTATGGCTACACCTTC.

This clonotype has only one observation. V gene TRBV5-1 combines with J gene TRBJ2-7; perhaps D is TRBD1 or TRBD2 (5 bases each). The CDR3 sequence is 15 residues long. Trimming left V 5 bases short and J 2 bases short, with 17 bases between. The germline V gene has CDR1 SGHRS and CDR2 YFSETQ. CDR3 region: CASRVGTDPTYEQYF. Written as DNA, the CDR3 is TGCGCCAGCAGGGTCGGGACCGACCCAACCTACGAGCAGTACTTC.

This clonotype was observed once. The V gene is TRBV12-3 or TRBV12-4, the J gene TRBJ2-7; a possible D gene is TRBD1 (7 bases). The V gene lost 6 bases and the J gene lost 3 bases, with 15 bases spanning the gap. The length of the CDR3 is 14 residues. This CDR3 reads CASSPAGQHYEQYF. The DNA of the CDR3 is TGTGCCAGCAGCCCGGCGGGACAGCACTACGAGCAGTACTTC.

The J gene is TRBJ1-5, the V gene TRBV5-4, with D possibly being TRBD1 (5 bases). CDR1 and CDR2 from the germline V gene are SGHNT and YYREEE (reference sequence). The CDR3 runs 13 residues. Trimming pared 0 bases from V and 6 bases from J, leaving 7 bases between. CDR3 loop: CASSLEGIQPQHF. CDR3 DNA sequence: TGTGCCAGCAGCTTGGAGGGGATTCAGCCCCAGCATTTT.

The chain carries TRBV6-4 and TRBJ1-5, with a tentative D call TRBD1 (6 bases). Trimming removed 0 bases from V and 1 base from J, with 16 bases in between. CDR3 length: 18 amino acids. CDR1 and CDR2 from the germline V gene are MRHNA and SNTAGT. The CDR3, as DNA: TGTGCCAGCAGTGACTCGGCTAAAGGGAGGGGGAGCAATCAGCCCCAGCATTTT. This codes for CASSDSAKGRGSNQPQHF.

As for this clonotype: Just one base apart from a much larger clone, this may be a read error. The genes are TRBV5-5 and TRBJ2-5; 9 bases line up with TRBD2. The CDR3 runs 14 residues. Germline V lookup: CDR1 SGHKS, CDR2 YYEKEE (reference sequence). In DNA, the CDR3 is TGTGCCAGCAGCTTGGTGCGGGAGGGCCCGGTAATCCACTTC. Translated: CASSLVREGPVIHF.

This clonotype appeared many times. The chain has TRBV5-1 and TRBJ2-3, with 13 bases identical to TRBD2. CDR1 is SGHRS and CDR2 is YFSETQ in the germline V gene. Unmatched junction bases numbered 8, after V lost 1 base and J lost 6 bases. The CDR3 runs to 17 residues. For the CDR3, the DNA is TGCGCCAGCAGCTTGAGGACTAGCGGGAGTTCCCTGGATACGCAGTATTTT. This codes for CASSLRTSGSSLDTQYF.

The CDR3 loop reads CASSSGLAGIAYNEQFF. Written as DNA, the CDR3 is TGTGCCAGCAGCTCGGGACTAGCGGGAATAGCGTACAATGAGCAGTTCTTC. The chain carries TRBV5-4 and TRBJ2-1, with 13 bases aligning to TRBD2. Germline values: CDR1 SGHNT, CDR2 YYREEE (reference sequence). The J segment lost 4 bases and the V segment lost 3 bases, leaving 7 bases of the junction unmatched. The CDR3 loop spans 17 amino acids.

CDR3 protein: CATSDFGANEQFF. The CDR3 DNA sequence: TGTGCCACCAGTGATTTTGGGGCAAATGAGCAGTTCTTC. The V and J genes are TRBV24-1 and TRBJ2-1, with D possibly being TRBD1 (5 bases). V dropped 1 base and J dropped 7 bases, with 7 bases sitting between them. The CDR3 is 13 amino acids. Looked up from germline, CDR1 is KGHDR and CDR2 is SFDVKD.

This chain joins TRBV12-3 or TRBV12-4 and TRBJ2-5, with D perhaps matching TRBD2 (7 bases). The CDR3 is 14 residues long. V was cut by 0 bases and J by 10 bases, with 15 bases left in between. CDR3 nucleotides: TGTGCCAGCAGTTTAGCCGGGGGGCGAGAGGACCAGTACTTC. It yields the protein CASSLAGGREDQYF.